This is a list of T cell receptor beta chains from one sample in a study of T-cell reconstitution after alpha-beta-depleted transplantation in children. TCRdb fed the PCR reads into MiXCR, producing one record per CDR3 protein. The data hold about 240,000 distinct CDR3 sequences, with about 23% observed a single time. Here the sequenced sample was PBMCs, taken before TCRalphabeta/CD19-depleted stem cell transplant. All receptors derive from a girl aged 2-15 years with Fanconi anemia, due to receive a stem cell transplant. The CDR3 runs from the conserved cysteine through the conserved F or W. The D gene is left open where the match is weak. Not all rows give a size; the values are once, few, many and, for expanded clones, a class.

few	TRBV27	TRBJ2-1	.	TGTGCCAGCAGTTTTCTGGACTACAATGAGCAGTTCTTC	CASSFLDYNEQFF
.	TRBV7-8	TRBJ2-3	.	TGTGCCAGCAGCTTAGTCGGGGGCTTTAGCACAGATACGCAGTATTTT	CASSLVGGFSTDTQYF
few	TRBV12-3/TRBV12-4	TRBJ2-2	.	TGTGCCAGTTCCAGGGCCACCGGACCCGGGGAGCTGTTTTTT	CASSRATGPGELFF
many	TRBV12-3/TRBV12-4	TRBJ2-4	TRBD1	TGTGCCAGCAGTCGACAGGGGGTGGCCAAAAACATTCAGTACTTC	CASSRQGVAKNIQYF
many	TRBV6-5	TRBJ2-3	TRBD2	TGTGCCAGCAGTTACTCAGGTAGCGGGTTTACAGATACGCAGTATTTT	CASSYSGSGFTDTQYF
few	TRBV20-1	TRBJ2-3	TRBD2	TGCAGTGCTAAGCAGACGCGGGGGGCAGATACGCAGTATTTT	CSAKQTRGADTQYF
many	TRBV4-2	TRBJ2-1	TRBD1	TGTGCCAGCAGCCACGGGGACAGGGATTTGAATGAGCAGTTCTTC	CASSHGDRDLNEQFF
few	TRBV20-1	TRBJ2-7	TRBD1	TGCTGTGCTAGAGGTACCGGGACAGTAAGCTCCTACGAGCAGTACTTC	CCARGTGTVSSYEQYF
many	TRBV29-1	TRBJ2-3	TRBD1	TGCAGCATAAGACAGGGGTTTTCAGATACGCAGTATTTT	CSIRQGFSDTQYF
many	TRBV12-3/TRBV12-4	TRBJ1-1	.	TGTGCCAGCAGTTTAGACCTGGGAGGGGCCTCCGAAGCTTTCTTT	CASSLDLGGASEAFF